The 25 T cell receptor beta chains below come from one sample, sequenced in a study of technical replicates of blood from four donors. The data were produced by immunoSEQ multiplex PCR, yet TCRdb's version contains in-frame clones alone and is incomplete. Found here are approximately 77,000 clones, roughly 92% of them singletons; the top ten hold 0.39%. Sequencing was carried out using T cells isolated from PBMCs. Receptors were obtained from a human donor in good health.

V usage is TRBV7-6 and J usage is TRBJ2-1; 8 nucleotides align to TRBD2. Germline V gene data show CDR1 as SGHVS and CDR2 as FNYEAQ. Trimming removed 5 bases from V and 6 bases from J; junction bases left unmatched: 9. This CDR3 spans 15 amino acids. CDR3 bases: TGTGCCAGCAGCAATGGACTAGCATCATCCAATGAGCAGTTCTTC. Its translation is CASSNGLASSNEQFF. Using reference TRBV7-6 and TRBJ2-1 for the parts outside the CDR3, the full variable domain is GAGVSQSPRYKVTKRGQDVALRCDPISGHVSLYWYRQALGQGPEFLTYFNYEAQQDKSGLPNDRFSAERPEGSISTLTIQRTEQRDSAMYRCASSNGLASSNEQFFGPGTRLTVL.

V usage is TRBV7-6 and J usage is TRBJ1-2, with 9 bases that match TRBD1. The CDR3 extends over 13 amino acids. CDR1 is SGHVS, CDR2 FNYEAQ, per germline. The J segment lost 7 bases and the V segment lost 1 base, leaving 1 base of the junction unmatched. The CDR3 DNA follows: TGTGCCAGCAGCTTAGAGACAGGGGGTGGCTACACCTTC. It specifies CASSLETGGGYTF.

The rearrangement joins TRBV29-1 to TRBJ1-1, with a possible D match to TRBD1 (5 bases). Trimming removed 6 bases at V and 2 bases at J, with 13 bases between. CDR1 SQVTM and CDR2 ANQGSEA come from the germline V gene. The length of the CDR3 is 13 residues. The CDR3 DNA follows: TGCAGCGTAGGGACTTCGTTAAACACTGAAGCTTTCTTT. Translating gives CSVGTSLNTEAFF.

This chain links TRBV27 with TRBJ2-6; D perhaps matches TRBD2 (5 bases). Trimming took off 5 bases at V and 0 bases at J, with 17 bases between the two ends. This CDR3 is built from 18 residues. Germline V gives CDR1 MNHEY, CDR2 SMNVEV (reference sequence). This chain's CDR3 is CASSRGLKSYSGANVLTF. The DNA of the CDR3 is TGTGCCAGCAGTCGAGGACTGAAGAGTTACTCTGGGGCCAACGTCCTGACTTTC.

This chain joins TRBV19 and TRBJ1-1; D is unresolved. Trimming took off 4 bases at V and 1 base at J, with 10 bases between the two ends. The CDR3 covers 14 residues. Germline V gives CDR1 LNHDA, CDR2 SQIVND (reference sequence). This CDR3 is CASSTITRNTEAFF. The CDR3 DNA sequence: TGTGCCAGTAGTACTATAACGAGGAACACTGAAGCTTTCTTT. The full variable domain, rest sourced from reference TRBV19 and TRBJ1-1, is DGGITQSPKYLFRKEGQNVTLSCEQNLNHDAMYWYRQDPGQGLRLIYYSQIVNDFQKGDIAEGYSVSREKKESFPLTVTSAQKNPTAFYLCASSTITRNTEAFFGQGTRLTVV.

V is TRBV7-9 and J is TRBJ2-4; 9 bases fit TRBD1. V shed 1 base, J shed 5 bases, and the junction held 3 bases outside the gene matches. Looked up from germline, CDR1 is SEHNR and CDR2 is FQNEAQ (reference sequence). This CDR3 has 15 residues. This CDR3 reads CASSLGTGVQNIQYF. The CDR3 DNA reads as TGTGCCAGCAGCTTAGGGACAGGGGTACAAAACATTCAGTACTTC.

This chain links TRBV11-2 with TRBJ2-7; 7 bases align to TRBD1. This CDR3 spans 14 amino acids. Germline CDR1 and CDR2: SGHAT and FQNNGV. After removal of 3 bases from V and 5 bases from J, the junction contained 7 bases not matched to a gene. CDR3 in DNA: TGTGCCAGCAGCTTCAATAACAGGGGCAACGAGCAGTACTTC. Translation: CASSFNNRGNEQYF.

This chain links TRBV28 with TRBJ2-1, with 8 bases that match TRBD2. V gave up 6 bases and J gave up 1 base; unmatched junction bases: 11. CDR3 length: 17 residues. Germline V gene lookup returns CDR1 MDHEN and CDR2 SYDVKM. Written as DNA, the CDR3 is TGTGCCAGCAGCAAACCCGGGGGGGTGAAATCCTACAATGAGCAGTTCTTC. Protein product: CASSKPGGVKSYNEQFF.

The chain is built from TRBV30 and TRBJ2-7; TRBD1 aligns across 9 bases. Germline V CDR1 and CDR2: GTSNPN, SVGIG (reference sequence). With 5 bases clipped from V and 1 base from J, the junction kept 3 bases outside the gene matches. The CDR3 runs to 13 residues. In DNA form, the CDR3 reads TGTGCCTGGGGGACAGGGACTTCCTACGAGCAGTACTTC. Protein sequence: CAWGTGTSYEQYF.

CDR3 sequence (DNA): TGTGCCAGCAGCTTAACAGATGCCGAGAACTACGAGCAGTACTTC. Its translation is CASSLTDAENYEQYF. The chain recombines TRBV7-3 with TRBJ2-7; no clear D. Trimming stripped 0 bases from V and 3 bases from J, with 12 bases between. The CDR3 consists of 15 residues. The V gene's germline CDR1 is SGHTA and CDR2 FQGTGA.

This sequence joins TRBV30 and TRBJ1-2, with D possibly matching TRBD1 (5 bases). Trimming took off 1 base at V and 5 bases at J, with 14 bases between the two ends. CDR1 is GTSNPN, CDR2 SVGIG, per germline (reference sequence). The CDR3 runs 14 residues. CDR3 protein: CAWSAGQNWYGYTF. The CDR3 nucleotides read TGTGCCTGGAGTGCCGGACAAAACTGGTATGGCTACACCTTC.

The V gene is TRBV27, the J gene TRBJ1-4; D ambiguous. CDR3 size: 12 residues. The V gene's germline CDR1 is MNHEY and CDR2 SMNVEV (reference sequence). The V end was cut by 8 bases, the J end by 7 bases, with 11 bases between. Here the CDR3 reads CASRLGSEKLFF. CDR3 nucleotides: TGTGCCAGCCGCTTGGGGAGTGAAAAACTGTTTTTT.

The rearrangement uses TRBV7-6 and TRBJ1-1; 7 nucleotides agree with TRBD1. Germline loops: CDR1 SGHVS, CDR2 FNYEAQ. The CDR3 is 16 residues long. V trimming: 2 bases; J trimming: 0 bases; junction bases outside the gene matches: 6. CDR3 protein: CASSLRGQAVNTEAFF. As DNA, the CDR3 is TGTGCCAGCAGCTTAAGAGGACAGGCAGTGAACACTGAAGCTTTCTTT. Based on the CDR3 plus reference TRBV7-6 and TRBJ1-1, the full variable domain is GAGVSQSPRYKVTKRGQDVALRCDPISGHVSLYWYRQALGQGPEFLTYFNYEAQQDKSGLPNDRFSAERPEGSISTLTIQRTEQRDSAMYRCASSLRGQAVNTEAFFGQGTRLTVV.

The chain has TRBV14 and TRBJ2-5; D not certain. The V gene's germline CDR1 is SGHDN and CDR2 FVKESK. This CDR3 has 16 amino acids. V lost 1 base and J 7 bases, leaving 19 bases between the germline ends. The CDR3 protein is CASSQGPGDPSLTQYF. The CDR3 coding sequence is TGTGCCAGCAGCCAAGGTCCCGGAGACCCATCCCTGACCCAGTACTTC.

In its sample, this clone was seen once. The chain uses TRBV4-3 and TRBJ2-3; TRBD2 might be the D (6 bases). Germline V lookup: CDR1 LGHNA, CDR2 YSLEER. The CDR3 extends over 15 amino acids. Trimming took 4 bases from V and 3 from J, leaving 14 bases between them. Here the CDR3 DNA reads TGCGCCAGCAGCCCCTTAGGAGGAGGGACAGATACGCAGTATTTT. Protein: CASSPLGGGTDTQYF.

The chain carries TRBV6-1 and TRBJ2-3; D remains ambiguous. Between the trimmed V and J ends, which lost 7 bases and 0 bases, there was a span of 11 bases. This CDR3 has 14 amino acids. Germline V gene lookup returns CDR1 MNHNS and CDR2 SASEGT. The CDR3 DNA reads TGTGCCAGCACCGCACTTTCTAGCACAGATACGCAGTATTTT. It encodes CASTALSSTDTQYF.

The chain carries TRBV7-9 and TRBJ1-4, with a weak D call TRBD1 (5 bases). The CDR3 is 13 residues long. Germline V CDR1 and CDR2: SEHNR, FQNEAQ (reference sequence). V lost 7 bases and J 4 bases, leaving 10 bases between the germline ends. The CDR3 sequence is CASTRTNNEKLFF. The DNA of the CDR3 is TGTGCCAGCACCAGGACAAATAATGAAAAACTGTTTTTT.

The chain combines TRBV9 with TRBJ2-5; the D gene is possibly TRBD1 (5 bases). Trimming removed 0 bases from V and 2 bases from J, with 11 bases in between. The germline gives CDR1 SGDLS, CDR2 YYNGEE. CDR3 length equals 15 residues. CDR3 in amino acids: CASSVDLGLQETQYF. In DNA form, the CDR3 reads TGTGCCAGCAGCGTAGATTTGGGGCTACAAGAGACCCAGTACTTC.

This clone appeared once. The CDR3 nucleotides are TGTGCCAGCAGTTTATCGCCAGGGGCGTACGGAGATGGCTACACCTTC. Residues: CASSLSPGAYGDGYTF. The J gene is TRBJ1-2, the V gene TRBV27, with TRBD1 as a possible D gene (6 bases). Trimming took off 0 bases at V and 6 bases at J, with 17 bases between the two ends. The germline CDR1 and CDR2 sequences are MNHEY and SMNVEV (reference sequence). The CDR3 has 16 amino acids.

J is TRBJ2-1 and V is TRBV19; D is possibly TRBD2 (6 bases). The CDR3 length is 14 residues. Germline V gene data show CDR1 as LNHDA and CDR2 as SQIVND (reference sequence). Trimming stripped 2 bases from V and 8 bases from J, with 13 bases between. In DNA form, the CDR3 reads TGTGCCAGTAGTATAAAAGAGGCGGGACATGAGCAGTTCTTC. This encodes CASSIKEAGHEQFF.

V and J are TRBV9 and TRBJ1-1, with 7 bases matching TRBD1. CDR1 SGDLS and CDR2 YYNGEE come from the germline V gene. J was trimmed by 3 bases and V by 2 bases; bases with no gene match: 10. The length of the CDR3 is 16 residues. Here the CDR3 reads CASSVTGTEPYTEAFF. For the CDR3, the DNA is TGTGCCAGCAGCGTGACCGGGACAGAGCCATACACTGAAGCTTTCTTT.

Comment on this clone: One end of the junction varies from germline; a read error may be responsible. This chain links TRBV4-3 with TRBJ1-5; D is unclear. The CDR3 is 13 amino acids. Germline-derived CDR1 and CDR2 are LGHNA and YSLEER. The CDR3: CASSQDSYQPQHF. The CDR3 DNA reads as TGCGCCAGCAGCCAAGATAGCTATCAGCCCCAGCATTTT.

V is TRBV27 and J is TRBJ2-5; D may be TRBD2 (6 bases). CDR1 is MNHEY and CDR2 is SMNVEV in the germline V gene (reference sequence). The germline V and J ends were trimmed by 0 bases and 4 bases, with 12 bases remaining between them. This CDR3 is 15 amino acids long. The DNA for the CDR3 is TGTGCCAGCAGTTTATCGGGGGACTTTCGAGAGACCCAGTACTTC. This sequence encodes CASSLSGDFRETQYF.

The rearrangement joins TRBV29-1 to TRBJ2-7; TRBD1 aligns across 10 bases. Germline assignment: CDR1 SQVTM and CDR2 ANQGSEA. V was pared by 2 bases and J by 4 bases, with 11 bases of the junction left unmatched. The length of the CDR3 is 16 residues. Here the CDR3 DNA reads TGCAGCGTTGAATTTCTAATCACGGGACAGGGGTACGAGCAGTACTTC. It yields the protein CSVEFLITGQGYEQYF.

J is TRBJ2-7 and V is TRBV4-3; the D gene is possibly TRBD1 (6 bases). Per the germline V gene, CDR1 is LGHNA and CDR2 is YSLEER. The CDR3 covers 15 residues. V lost 1 base, J lost 0 bases, and 10 bases lay in between. CDR3 nucleotide sequence: TGCGCCAGCAGCCAAGTGGGACAAAGCTCCTACGAGCAGTACTTC. Translated: CASSQVGQSSYEQYF.